The T cell receptor (beta chain) under discussion was sequenced for a study of blood T cells in healthy people across ages. Trimming removed 7 bases from V and 0 bases from J; junction bases left unmatched: 12. CDR1 SQVTM and CDR2 ANQGSEA come from the germline V gene. The CDR3 totals 16 residues. A second PCR of roughly 6 to 12 cycles used a sample-barcoded 5' primer and a J-beta primer mix. TCRdb processed the 5' RACE reads anew with MiXCR; each CDR3 protein has one entry. Among roughly 1,800,000 distinct CDR3 sequences, around half were seen once, and the ten largest hold approximately 2.1%. This clonotype was observed a handful of times.

The chain combines TRBV29-1 with TRBJ2-3, with TRBD2 identical over 8 bases. Material for sequencing was blood. The sequence was obtained from a woman in her 40s in good health. The CDR3: CSARQYSGVSTDTQYF. DNA for the CDR3: TGCAGCGCTCGACAGTATAGCGGGGTCAGCACAGATACGCAGTATTTT.